The clone carrying this TCR beta chain has only a few counts. The data stem from a study of regulatory T cells in long-lasting Graves disease. As for the study in general: Persistent cases took antithyroid drugs over 5 years and stayed TSH receptor antibody positive.

The authors built TCR beta libraries using iRepertoire HTBI primers and Arm-PCR of CDR3 regions. Each CDR3 protein gets one entry after TCRdb re-called the multiplex PCR reads with MiXCR. The sample carries a few hundred thousand distinct CDR3 sequences, around 20% recorded once. The sample's time point: persistent/refractory GD, antithyroid drugs over 5 years with positive TRAb. TCR sequences were obtained from RNA taken from PBMCs. V trimming: 1 base; J trimming: 0 bases; junction bases outside the gene matches: 5. The CDR3 is made up of 18 amino acids. CDR1 and CDR2 (germline): MGHRA, YSYEKL. J is TRBJ2-7 and V is TRBV4-1, with 14 bases identical to TRBD2. The sequence was collected from a female donor with Graves disease. Specimen: peripheral blood mononuclear cells (PBMCs), collected when the disease was refractory, from a patient treated with antithyroid drugs. The CDR3 DNA follows: TGCGCCAGCAGCCAAGCCGGGACTAGCGGGGGAAGCTCCTACGAGCAGTACTTC. Translated, it gives CASSQAGTSGGSSYEQYF.